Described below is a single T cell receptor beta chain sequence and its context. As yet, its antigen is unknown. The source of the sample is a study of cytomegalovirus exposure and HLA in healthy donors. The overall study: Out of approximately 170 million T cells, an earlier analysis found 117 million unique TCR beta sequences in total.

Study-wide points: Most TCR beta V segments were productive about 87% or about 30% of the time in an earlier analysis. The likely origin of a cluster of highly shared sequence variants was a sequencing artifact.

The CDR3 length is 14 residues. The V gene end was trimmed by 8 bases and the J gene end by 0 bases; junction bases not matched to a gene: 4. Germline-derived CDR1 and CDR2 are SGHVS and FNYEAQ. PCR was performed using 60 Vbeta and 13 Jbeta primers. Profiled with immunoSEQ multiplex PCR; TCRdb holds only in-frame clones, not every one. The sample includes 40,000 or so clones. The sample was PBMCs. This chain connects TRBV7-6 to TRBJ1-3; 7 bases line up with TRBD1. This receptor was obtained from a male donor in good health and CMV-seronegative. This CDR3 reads CASARGDSGNTIYF. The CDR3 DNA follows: TGTGCCAGCGCCAGGGGGGACTCTGGAAACACCATATATTTT.